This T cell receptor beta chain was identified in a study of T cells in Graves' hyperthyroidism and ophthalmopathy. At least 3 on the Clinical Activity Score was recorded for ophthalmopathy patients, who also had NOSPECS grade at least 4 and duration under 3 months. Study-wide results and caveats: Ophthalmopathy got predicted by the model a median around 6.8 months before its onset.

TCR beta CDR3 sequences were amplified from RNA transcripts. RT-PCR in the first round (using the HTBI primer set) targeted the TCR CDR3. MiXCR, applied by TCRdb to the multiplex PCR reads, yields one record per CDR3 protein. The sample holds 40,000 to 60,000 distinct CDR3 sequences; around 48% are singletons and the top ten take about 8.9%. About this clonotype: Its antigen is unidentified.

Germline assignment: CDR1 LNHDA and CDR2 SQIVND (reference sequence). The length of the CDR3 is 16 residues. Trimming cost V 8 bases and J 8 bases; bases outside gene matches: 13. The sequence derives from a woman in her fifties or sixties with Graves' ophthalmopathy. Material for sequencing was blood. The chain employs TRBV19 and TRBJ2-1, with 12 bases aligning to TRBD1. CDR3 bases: TGTGCCAGTCGTTCCAACCGGGACAGGGGGCGACATGAGCAGTTCTTC. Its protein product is CASRSNRDRGRHEQFF. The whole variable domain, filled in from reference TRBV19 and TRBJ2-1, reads DGGITQSPKYLFRKEGQNVTLSCEQNLNHDAMYWYRQDPGQGLRLIYYSQIVNDFQKGDIAEGYSVSREKKESFPLTVTSAQKNPTAFYLCASRSNRDRGRHEQFFGPGTRLTVL.